This TCR beta chain was identified during a study of T cell responses to AZD1222 COVID-19 vaccine. Germline V gene sequence: CDR1 LNHDA, CDR2 SQIVND (reference sequence). J gave up 0 bases and V 6 bases, and 14 bases lay outside the gene matches. CDR3 length equals 18 residues. TCRdb's table, derived via immunoSEQ multiplex PCR, lists solely in-frame clones and lacks some. The sample lists about 120,000 clones; roughly 85% were seen once. Sample: peripheral blood, taken on day 0 of MenACWY control vaccination. This clonotype originated in an adult in good health. The V gene is TRBV19, the J gene TRBJ1-1; 9 bases match TRBD1. CDR3 nucleotide sequence: TGTGCCAGTAGACCCCAGCGGGGGACAGGGAGGGTGAACACTGAAGCTTTCTTT. Amino acids: CASRPQRGTGRVNTEAFF.